This T cell receptor (beta chain) was identified during a study of T cell clonotyping in hematopoietic cell transplantation. The study's findings and limits: Without cell sorting, CD4 versus CD8 contributions remain unresolved. After transplant, recipient diversity fell while pathologically expanded clonotypes grew through day 180. Graft donor and pretransplant recipient Inverse Simpson Index values predicted broader posttransplant TCR diversity.

V shed 5 bases and J shed 2 bases, with 10 bases lying between them. Germline CDR1 and CDR2: SGHNT and YENEEA. There are 13 residues in the CDR3. On this clone itself: The antigen is undetermined.

Some clones are missing from TCRdb's copy, which holds only in-frame ones; the method was immunoSEQ multiplex PCR. The repertoire has about 36,000 clones, roughly 88% of them found once; the top ten carry over 1.5%. This chain joins TRBV11-3 and TRBJ2-7; tentatively, D is TRBD1 or TRBD2 (5 bases each). The TCR originated in a middle-aged woman in good health. Some clones in this sample may be carry-over from other donors' samples. The sequencing input was peripheral blood mononuclear cells. CDR3 DNA: TGTGCCAGCAGCCCAGGGACGGCCTACGAGCAGTACTTC. Translated: CASSPGTAYEQYF.